The 20 T cell receptor beta chains below all came from one sample that was sequenced in a study of blood T cell repertoires in COVID-19. The table came from immunoSEQ multiplex PCR; TCRdb's copy has only in-frame clones and leaves some out. The profile shows 90,000 or so clones, 90% of them singletons. The sequenced sample was peripheral blood. The receptors come from a man younger than 30 with COVID-19, enrolled during active disease.

The chain uses TRBV11-3 and TRBJ2-7; possible D gene TRBD2, 5 bases. Trimming took 4 bases from V and 6 from J, leaving 10 bases between them. Looked up from germline, CDR1 is SGHNT and CDR2 is YENEEA. CDR3 length equals 12 residues. CDR3 sequence reads: CASSSHSGEQYF. DNA for the CDR3: TGTGCCAGCAGCTCTCACAGCGGCGAGCAGTACTTC.

CDR3 DNA: TGTGCCAGCAGTTACTCCCCCAGTGGGCCCCCAGATACGCAGTATTTT. As protein: CASSYSPSGPPDTQYF. The chain couples TRBV6-2 or TRBV6-3 to TRBJ2-3, with D uncertain. The ends were cut back, 0 bases at V and 4 bases at J, with 14 bases in the middle. The CDR3 extends over 16 amino acids. Per the germline V gene, CDR1 is MNHEY and CDR2 is SVGEGT.

The chain combines TRBV6-5 with TRBJ1-4, with 7 bases aligning to TRBD1. J gave up 10 bases and V 6 bases, and 11 bases lay outside the gene matches. CDR1 and CDR2 from the germline V gene are MNHEY and SVGAGI. CDR3 length equals 14 residues. CDR3 loop: CASSTGELYGKLFF. Here the CDR3 DNA reads TGTGCCAGCAGCACAGGGGAGCTTTACGGAAAACTGTTTTTT.

The chain couples TRBV4-1 to TRBJ2-1; D gene unclear. Germline V gene lookup returns CDR1 MGHRA and CDR2 YSYEKL. This CDR3 contains 16 residues. V was trimmed by 1 base and J by 4 bases, leaving 14 bases between them. The CDR3 here is CASSQVGRRPYNEQFF. The CDR3 DNA is TGCGCCAGCAGCCAAGTCGGCCGGAGACCGTACAATGAGCAGTTCTTC.

This clone was detected only a few times. The chain carries TRBV4-3 and TRBJ1-6; possibly TRBD1 for D (5 bases). The CDR3 extends over 15 amino acids. CDR1 and CDR2 (germline): LGHNA, YSLEER. V lost 0 bases and J lost 7, with 10 bases in between. The CDR3 sequence is CASSQERGLNSPLHF. DNA for the CDR3: TGCGCCAGCAGCCAAGAGCGGGGGTTGAATTCACCCCTCCACTTT.

The gene calls are TRBV7-2 and TRBJ2-1; D is possibly TRBD2 (5 bases). The CDR3 contains 17 residues. V lost 3 bases, J lost 7 bases, and 22 bases lay in between. Germline V gene sequence: CDR1 SGHTA, CDR2 FQGNSA. CDR3 DNA sequence: TGTGCCAGCAGCTTGCTATATAGCGCCAAGGCTGAAAATGAGCAGTTCTTC. The encoded protein is CASSLLYSAKAENEQFF.

This chain joins TRBV4-3 and TRBJ2-1, with D tentatively TRBD1 (6 bases). Germline values: CDR1 LGHNA, CDR2 YSLEER. The CDR3 has 14 residues. With 1 base removed from V and 9 bases from J, the gap between germline ends came to 13 bases. CDR3 bases: TGCGCCAGCAGCCAAGCCCCCGAGGGGGTTGAGCAGTTCTTC. The encoded protein is CASSQAPEGVEQFF.

The J gene is TRBJ1-2, the V gene TRBV10-3; D unclear. The CDR3 totals 14 residues. V was cut by 0 bases and J by 5 bases, with 10 bases left in between. Germline assignment: CDR1 ENHRY and CDR2 SYGVKD. This CDR3 is CAISESPFRYGYTF. As DNA, the CDR3 is TGTGCCATCAGTGAGTCTCCCTTCAGATATGGCTACACCTTC.

The chain has TRBV6-1 and TRBJ2-1; a weak D match, TRBD2 (5 bases). Looked up from germline, CDR1 is MNHNS and CDR2 is SASEGT. CDR3 size: 16 residues. V lost 0 bases to trimming and J lost 4 bases, with 13 bases between them. The CDR3 here is CASSEARQRRYNEQFF. For the CDR3, the DNA is TGTGCCAGCAGTGAAGCGCGCCAGCGGAGGTACAATGAGCAGTTCTTC.

CDR3 coding DNA: TGTGCCAGCGGAGACTCGCTTGGGGAGACCCAGTACTTC. Amino acid sequence: CASGDSLGETQYF. This rearrangement joins TRBV7-3 to TRBJ2-5; no firm D call. Trimming shortened V by 8 bases and J by 5 bases, and 15 bases separated the two germline ends. Germline V gives CDR1 SGHTA, CDR2 FQGTGA. CDR3 length: 13 residues. Full variable domain (missing parts from reference TRBV7-3 and TRBJ2-5): GAGVSQTPSNKVTEKGKYVELRCDPISGHTALYWYRQSLGQGPEFLIYFQGTGAADDSGLPNDRFFAVRPEGSVSTLKIQRTERGDSAVYLCASGDSLGETQYFGPGTRLLVL.

The chain links TRBV6-6 to TRBJ2-7; 11 bases are shared with TRBD1. Germline V gene sequence: CDR1 MNHNY, CDR2 SVGAGI (reference sequence). Unmatched junction bases numbered 6, after V lost 2 bases and J lost 3 bases. The CDR3 sequence is 16 residues long. The CDR3 region is CASSYGQGARVYEQYF. The DNA for the CDR3 is TGTGCCAGCAGTTACGGACAGGGGGCGCGTGTCTACGAGCAGTACTTC.

The chain employs TRBV7-9 and TRBJ2-6; 7 bases fit TRBD1. Germline assignment: CDR1 SEHNR and CDR2 FQNEAQ (reference sequence). This CDR3 contains 17 residues. V shed 5 bases and J 0 bases; nucleotides not matched to a gene: 7. Here the CDR3 DNA reads TGTGCCAGCAGCACCCGGGGACAGTTCTCTGGGGCCAACGTCCTGACTTTC. As protein: CASSTRGQFSGANVLTF.

This clone was seen many times. The CDR3 reads CASSDSQGATDTQYF. Here the CDR3 DNA reads TGTGCCAGCAGTGACTCACAGGGGGCCACAGATACGCAGTATTTT. The chain joins TRBV6-4 to TRBJ2-3; 9 bases line up with TRBD1. The V segment lost 0 bases and the J segment 2 bases; nucleotides outside the gene matches: 0. Germline lookup yields CDR1 MRHNA and CDR2 SNTAGT. This CDR3 is 15 amino acids long.

V gene TRBV18 combines with J gene TRBJ2-2; maybe TRBD1 (5 bases). Germline V gene data show CDR1 as KGHSH and CDR2 as LQKENI. CDR3 length: 21 residues. Trimming took off 1 base at V and 0 bases at J, with 24 bases between the two ends. CDR3 amino acids: CASSPLRGLVGRIANTGELFF. CDR3 DNA: TGTGCCAGCTCACCACTCCGAGGCCTGGTGGGGCGCATCGCGAACACCGGGGAGCTGTTTTTT.

The gene calls are TRBV24-1 and TRBJ2-5; TRBD1 matches 8 bases. CDR3 length equals 16 residues. The V gene end was trimmed by 4 bases and the J gene end by 4 bases; junction bases not matched to a gene: 10. Germline CDR1 and CDR2: KGHDR and SFDVKD. This CDR3 reads CATSDHGQGVLETQYF. CDR3 sequence (DNA): TGTGCCACCAGTGACCATGGACAGGGCGTTCTAGAGACCCAGTACTTC.

V gene TRBV2 combines with J gene TRBJ2-1; D is possibly TRBD2 (5 bases). The CDR3 spans 14 residues. The ends were cut back, 8 bases at V and 1 base at J, with 12 bases in the middle. Germline V CDR1 and CDR2: SNHLY, FYNNEI. The CDR3 reads CASLREWSYNEQFF. The CDR3 DNA reads TGTGCCAGCCTGAGGGAGTGGTCCTACAATGAGCAGTTCTTC.

The chain recombines TRBV18 with TRBJ2-7; perhaps TRBD1 as D (5 bases). The CDR3 runs to 15 residues. Trimming removed 1 base at V and 1 base at J, with 11 bases between. Per the germline V gene, CDR1 is KGHSH and CDR2 is LQKENI. The CDR3 loop reads CASSPRAGLSYEQYF. The DNA for the CDR3 is TGTGCCAGCTCACCACGGGCAGGGTTATCCTACGAGCAGTACTTC. Full variable domain (outside the CDR3, taken from reference TRBV18 and TRBJ2-7): NAGVMQNPRHLVRRRGQEARLRCSPMKGHSHVYWYRQLPEEGLKFMVYLQKENIIDESGMPKERFSAEFPKEGPSILRIQQVVRGDSAAYFCASSPRAGLSYEQYFGPGTRLTVT.

CDR3 bases: TGTGCCTGGCGGTTCAGCGGGACCACAGATACGCAGTATTTT. Translating it yields CAWRFSGTTDTQYF. The chain carries TRBV30 and TRBJ2-3, with 7 bases fitting TRBD2. CDR3 length equals 14 residues. Per germline, CDR1 GTSNPN and CDR2 SVGIG (reference sequence). J was trimmed by 2 bases and V by 5 bases; bases with no gene match: 7. Together with reference TRBV30 and TRBJ2-3, the CDR3 gives the full variable domain: SQTIHQWPATLVQPVGSPLSLECTVEGTSNPNLYWYRQAAGRGLQLLFYSVGIGQISSEVPQNLSASRPQDRQFILSSKKLLLSDSGFYLCAWRFSGTTDTQYFGPGTRLTVL.

V and J are TRBV28 and TRBJ2-5; D is possibly TRBD2 (6 bases). Per the germline V gene, CDR1 is MDHEN and CDR2 is SYDVKM. The CDR3 runs 14 residues. V lost 6 bases and J 0 bases, leaving 11 bases between the germline ends. CDR3: CASSSRGYQETQYF. For the CDR3, the DNA is TGTGCCAGCAGCTCTCGGGGGTACCAAGAGACCCAGTACTTC.

In its sample, this clone was seen a few times. The chain employs TRBV21-1 and TRBJ2-7; TRBD1 was called by the table and not checked on the DNA. TRBV21-1 is noted as a pseudogene. The CDR3 contains 18 residues. CDR3 protein: CASSKVWTGDLFIDEQYF. The CDR3 DNA reads TGTGCCAGCAGCAAAGTGTGGACAGGGGATCTTTTTATCGACGAGCAGTACTTC.